Listed here are 19 T cell receptor beta chains from one sample, sequenced in a study of metastatic and nonmetastatic thyroid tumors. Every patient underwent thyroid surgery untreated. TCRdb re-called clones from the PCR reads using MiXCR. The sample shows around 13,000 clones, about 25% of them seen only once. Sequencing was carried out using blood. The receptors stem from a female donor with papillary thyroid cancer or a benign thyroid nodule (not recorded which). Some clones in this sample may be carry-over from other donors' samples.

Concerning this clone: Since a much larger clone is just one base distant, this may be a read error. Here the CDR3 reads CASSSQAGLFSWANVLTF. The CDR3 nucleotides are TGTGCCAGCAGCTCCCAGGCAGGGTTATTCTCTTGGGCCAACGTCCTGACTTTC. The chain uses TRBV11-2 and TRBJ2-6; weak D call: TRBD1 (5 bases). Germline V gives CDR1 SGHAT, CDR2 FQNNGV. The CDR3 spans 18 residues.

This clone was counted many times. The rearrangement joins TRBV7-3 to TRBJ2-7; maybe TRBD1 (6 bases). The CDR3 runs 15 residues. CDR1 SGHTA and CDR2 FQGTGA come from the germline V gene. V lost 5 bases, J lost 4 bases, and 18 bases lay in between. Written as DNA, the CDR3 is TGTGCCAGCAGCCCCACCGCCGGGACATTGTACGAGCAGTACTTC. It codes for CASSPTAGTLYEQYF.

V gene TRBV11-2 combines with J gene TRBJ2-1; the D gene is possibly TRBD2 (5 bases). The germline V and J ends were trimmed by 1 base and 1 base, with 8 bases remaining between them. The CDR3 is 15 amino acids. Germline V lookup: CDR1 SGHAT, CDR2 FQNNGV. For the CDR3, the DNA is TGTGCCAGCAGCTTAGGCGGGTTGTCCTACAATGAGCAGTTCTTC. It specifies CASSLGGLSYNEQFF.

The gene calls are TRBV5-1 and TRBJ2-2; TRBD1 matches at 12 bases. The CDR3 sequence is 18 residues long. Germline assignment: CDR1 SGHRS and CDR2 YFSETQ. Losses at the gene ends were 4 bases for V and 7 bases for J; bases not matched to a gene: 14. Written as DNA, the CDR3 is TGCGCCAGCAGCCCGCCTCGGGGTCGGGACAGGGGGCACGGGGAGCTGTTTTTT. As protein: CASSPPRGRDRGHGELFF.

This clone was recorded many times. The chain uses TRBV5-6 and TRBJ2-1, with unresolved D. Germline values: CDR1 SGHDT, CDR2 YYEEEE. Trimming took off 0 bases at V and 6 bases at J, with 7 bases between the two ends. The CDR3 is made up of 13 amino acids. CDR3 residues: CASSLDWSNEQFF. Here the CDR3 DNA reads TGTGCCAGCAGCTTGGACTGGTCCAATGAGCAGTTCTTC.

The genes are TRBV5-1 and TRBJ1-2, with a possible D match to TRBD1 (6 bases). The germline V gene encodes CDR1 SGHRS and CDR2 YFSETQ. This CDR3 has 14 residues. The ends were cut back, 0 bases at V and 4 bases at J, with 10 bases in the middle. CDR3 coding DNA: TGCGCCAGCAGCTTGGTCCAGGGGACCTATGGCTACACCTTC. Amino acid sequence: CASSLVQGTYGYTF.

By share, this clone counts as medium-sized. The same CDR3 also results from other DNA sequences found in this sample. V usage is TRBV27 and J usage is TRBJ1-1; 7 bases are shared with TRBD1. The CDR3 spans 15 residues. CDR1 MNHEY and CDR2 SMNVEV come from the germline V gene (reference sequence). After removal of 6 bases from V and 1 base from J, the junction contained 8 bases not matched to a gene. CDR3 amino acids: CASRRGQVGNTEAFF. The CDR3, as DNA: TGTGCCAGCAGGCGAGGACAGGTGGGGAACACTGAAGCTTTCTTT.

This clone showed up many times. One base away lies a much larger clone, so this may be a sequencing read error. This specimen includes other DNA sequences encoding the same CDR3. The chain is built from TRBV7-9 and TRBJ1-2; D perhaps matches TRBD1 (5 bases). This CDR3 spans 15 amino acids. Germline CDR1 and CDR2: SEHNR and FQNEAQ (reference sequence). Here the CDR3 reads CASSLTGGKWYGYTF. Written as DNA, the CDR3 is TGTGCCAGTAGCTTGACGGGGGGGAAATGGTATGGCTACACCTTC.

This clone was recorded many times. Other DNA sequences in the sample encode the same CDR3. This rearrangement joins TRBV11-2 to TRBJ1-5; D is unresolved. From germline, CDR1 is SGHAT and CDR2 FQNNGV. The V end lost 2 bases, the J end lost 5 bases, and 10 bases lay between the germline ends. This CDR3 spans 14 amino acids. CDR3 nucleotides: TGTGCCAGCAGCTTATCCCGGTCCGATCAGCCCCAGCATTTT. This sequence encodes CASSLSRSDQPQHF.

This clone occurred a few times. This clone may be a read error of a much larger clone one base away. The chain employs TRBV5-1 and TRBJ2-5; no definite D call. Germline lookup yields CDR1 SGHRS and CDR2 YFSETQ. V was clipped by 2 bases and J by 7 bases, with 12 bases between them. The length of the CDR3 is 13 residues. The CDR3 sequence is CASSFDPVGTQYF. The CDR3 DNA follows: TGCGCCAGCAGCTTTGACCCAGTCGGGACCCAGTACTTC.

The rearrangement links TRBV6-1 to TRBJ2-2; the match to TRBD1 covers 11 bases. Germline lookup yields CDR1 MNHNS and CDR2 SASEGT. The length of the CDR3 is 16 residues. Trimming removed 8 bases from V and 7 bases from J; junction bases left unmatched: 12. This CDR3 reads CASLRDRGARHGELFF. In nucleotides, the CDR3 is TGTGCCAGCCTTAGGGACAGGGGGGCGAGACACGGGGAGCTGTTTTTT.

This clone was observed at least ten times. This chain joins TRBV20-1 and TRBJ2-1; D possibly corresponds to TRBD2 (6 bases). Trimming left V 2 bases short and J 4 bases short, with 12 bases between. This CDR3 contains 14 residues. CDR1 is DFQATT, CDR2 SNEGSKA, per germline (reference sequence). The CDR3 reads CSARFSRGYNEQFF. The DNA of the CDR3 is TGCAGTGCTAGATTCTCGCGGGGTTACAATGAGCAGTTCTTC.

The rearrangement joins TRBV5-1 to TRBJ2-1, with a weak D call TRBD1 (5 bases). V was clipped by 6 bases and J by 3 bases, with 13 bases between them. Germline V lookup: CDR1 SGHRS, CDR2 YFSETQ. The CDR3 consists of 14 residues. The DNA of the CDR3 is TGCGCCAGCATCTCCAGGGCCAACTACAATGAGCAGTTCTTC. This encodes CASISRANYNEQFF.

The chain recombines TRBV20-1 with TRBJ2-7; D remains ambiguous. The CDR3 is made up of 12 amino acids. Germline CDR1 DFQATT, CDR2 SNEGSKA (reference sequence). Between the trimmed V and J ends, which lost 0 bases and 6 bases, there was a span of 9 bases. The CDR3 DNA follows: TGCAGTGCTAGAGATGAGTGGGTCGAGCAGTACTTC. Translating it yields CSARDEWVEQYF.

V is TRBV27 and J is TRBJ2-5, with a tentative D call TRBD1 (6 bases). The CDR3 consists of 15 residues. Trimming removed 3 bases from V and 8 bases from J, with 19 bases in between. Germline CDR1 MNHEY, CDR2 SMNVEV (reference sequence). The CDR3 DNA sequence: TGTGCCAGCAGTTTTTTGGGGGCCGCGGAGGACACCCAGTACTTC. It codes for CASSFLGAAEDTQYF.

By share of the sample, this clone is medium-sized. The rearrangement joins TRBV28 to TRBJ1-2; 7 bases fit TRBD1. In germline, CDR1 is MDHEN, CDR2 SYDVKM. Losses at the gene ends were 5 bases for V and 7 bases for J; bases not matched to a gene: 10. This CDR3 region has 14 residues. CDR3: CASSPAGTAGGYTF. In DNA form, the CDR3 reads TGTGCCAGCAGTCCCGCCGGGACAGCCGGTGGCTACACCTTC.

As concerns this clone: A much larger clone sits a single nucleotide away, making a read error possible. The genes are TRBV7-9 and TRBJ2-5, with TRBD2 matching 8 bases. Germline CDR1 is SEHNR and CDR2 is FQNEAQ (reference sequence). Germline trimming cut 6 bases from V and 4 bases from J; bases unmatched to any gene: 13. This CDR3 contains 16 residues. CDR3 DNA sequence: TGTGCCAGCAGTTTGGTACTAGCGGCCATGGTAGAGACCCAGTACTTC. Encoded protein: CASSLVLAAMVETQYF.

This clone came up many times. This chain uses TRBV9 with TRBJ1-2; 10 positions agree with TRBD1. The germline V gene has CDR1 SGDLS and CDR2 YYNGEE. Unmatched junction bases numbered 6, after V lost 4 bases and J lost 3 bases. The CDR3 is made up of 15 amino acids. The CDR3 region is CASSLGTGVDYGYTF. The CDR3 DNA is TGTGCCAGCAGCCTGGGGACAGGGGTGGACTATGGCTACACCTTC. The full variable domain, completed using reference TRBV9 and TRBJ1-2, is DSGVTQTPKHLITATGQRVTLRCSPRSGDLSVYWYQQSLDQGLQFLIQYYNGEERAKGNILERFSAQQFPDLHSELNLSSLELGDSALYFCASSLGTGVDYGYTFGSGTRLTVV.

This clone was counted at least ten times. The V call is TRBV24-1, the J call TRBJ1-4; no reliable D call. The CDR3 covers 16 residues. Trimming shortened V by 4 bases and J by 2 bases, and 13 bases separated the two germline ends. Germline-derived CDR1 and CDR2 are KGHDR and SFDVKD. CDR3 loop: CATSEGRRITNEKLFF. CDR3 DNA: TGTGCCACCAGTGAAGGACGGAGAATCACTAATGAAAAACTGTTTTTT.